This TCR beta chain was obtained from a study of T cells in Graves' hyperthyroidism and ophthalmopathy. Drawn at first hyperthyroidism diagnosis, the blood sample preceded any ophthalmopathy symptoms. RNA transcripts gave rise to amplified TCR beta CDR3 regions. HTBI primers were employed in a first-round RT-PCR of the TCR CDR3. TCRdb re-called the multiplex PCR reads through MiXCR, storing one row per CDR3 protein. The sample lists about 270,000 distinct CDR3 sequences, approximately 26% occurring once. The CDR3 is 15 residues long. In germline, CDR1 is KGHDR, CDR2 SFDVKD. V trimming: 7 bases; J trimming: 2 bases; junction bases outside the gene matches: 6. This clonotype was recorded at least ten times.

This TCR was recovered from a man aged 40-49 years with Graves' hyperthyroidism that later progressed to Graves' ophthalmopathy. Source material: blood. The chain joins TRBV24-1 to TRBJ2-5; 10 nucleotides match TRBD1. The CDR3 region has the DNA TGTGCCACCAGCAGACAGGGGGCAATACAAGAGACCCAGTACTTC. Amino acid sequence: CATSRQGAIQETQYF.